Listed here is a single T cell receptor beta chain. Its antigen is unknown. Per-base qualities were not stored, and no clone one base away is much larger. For TCR beta sequencing, blood samples came from the related transplant donors. Nuclei Lysis Solution was used to extract genomic DNA from fresh or cryopreserved unfractionated peripheral blood mononuclear cells. The data originate from a study of T cell clonotyping in hematopoietic cell transplantation (dated by TCRdb to the early 2020s). In terms of the full investigation: A total of under 150 blood samples were collected in the study from around 40 consecutive transplant recipients and their related donors. Recruitment of patients ran from 2015 to January 2017, and follow-up continued until late 2020 or until death.

CDR1 and CDR2, looked up from the germline V gene (reference sequence), are GTSNPN and SVGIG. The CDR3 goes from the cysteine to the phenylalanine over 13 residues. Of all the DNA, just the CDR3 is kept, 39 bases in frame from base 1. V drops 5 bases and J drops 0 bases, leaving 8 bases in between. Results and caveats for the whole study, not just this receptor: Inverse Simpson Index values from donors and from recipients before transplant predicted broader TCR repertoire diversity after transplant. The sample size was limited, and because cells were not sorted, the contributions of CD4 and CD8 repertoires could not be separated. Only a small fraction of recipient repertoires overlapped donor repertoires, with over 95% appearing de novo at the given depth. A decrease in recipient TCR diversity was observed after transplant, and a progressive increase in pathologically expanded clonotypes was seen from day 30 to day 180.

The immunoSEQ assay, a bias-controlled multiplex PCR using V- and J-specific primers, was used to amplify TCR beta CDR3 regions from genomic DNA. A proprietary barcode and Illumina adapter sequences were added to the CDR3 amplicons in a second PCR step. An Illumina MiSeq instrument was used for sequencing of the CDR3 libraries. As for how the authors treated the data: Export and quality control were handled in immunoSEQ Analyzer 3.0, while downstream analyses relied on R Bioconductor and Immunarch. Only productive rearrangements within the normalized downsampled data set were used in the calculation of repertoire metrics. In the normalized cohort, a clonotype counted as pathologically expanded if the clonotype was larger than 5 templates. The Inverse Simpson Index served as the measure of repertoire diversity. The non-normalized data set was used for CMV-specificity analyses so that all clonotypes could be captured. TCRdb's version of the immuneACCESS table is confined to in-frame rearrangements and falls short of the full clone set. An unresolved V gene accounts for under half of the shortfall where checked; the remainder is of unknown origin. The V and J calls and clone size come from that table; D and trimming were worked out from the DNA. This sample gives over 35,000 clones in total; approximately 88% of them show up just once. Together, the top ten hold roughly 1.9% of the sample.

The sequence was obtained from a woman in her 40s in good health. Some clones in this sample may be carry-over from other donors' samples. The chain is assembled from TRBV30 and TRBJ1-5; the D gene lacks a confident call. Sample: peripheral blood mononuclear cells. The CDR3 protein sequence reads: CAWGRDSNQPQHF. The DNA is TGTGCCTGGGGACGGGATAGCAATCAGCCCCAGCATTTT.